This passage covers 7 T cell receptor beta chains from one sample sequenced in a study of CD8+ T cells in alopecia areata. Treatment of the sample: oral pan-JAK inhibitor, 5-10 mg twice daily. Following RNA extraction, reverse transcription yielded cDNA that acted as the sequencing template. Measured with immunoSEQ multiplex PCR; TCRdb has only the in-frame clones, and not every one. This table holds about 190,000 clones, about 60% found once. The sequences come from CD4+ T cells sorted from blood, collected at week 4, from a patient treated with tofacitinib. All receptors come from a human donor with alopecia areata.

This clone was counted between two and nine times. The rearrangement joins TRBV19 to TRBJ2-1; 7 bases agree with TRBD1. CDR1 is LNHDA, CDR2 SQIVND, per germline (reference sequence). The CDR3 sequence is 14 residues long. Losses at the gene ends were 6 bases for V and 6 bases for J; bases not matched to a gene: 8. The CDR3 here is CASSRGRDSNEQFF. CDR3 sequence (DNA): TGTGCCAGTAGCCGAGGCCGGGACAGCAATGAGCAGTTCTTC.

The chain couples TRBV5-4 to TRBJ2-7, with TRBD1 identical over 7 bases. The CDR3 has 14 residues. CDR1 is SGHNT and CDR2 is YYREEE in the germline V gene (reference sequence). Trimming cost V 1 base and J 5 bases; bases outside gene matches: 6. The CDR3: CASSLKGAGHEQYF. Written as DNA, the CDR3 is TGTGCCAGCAGCTTGAAGGGGGCGGGCCACGAGCAGTACTTC.

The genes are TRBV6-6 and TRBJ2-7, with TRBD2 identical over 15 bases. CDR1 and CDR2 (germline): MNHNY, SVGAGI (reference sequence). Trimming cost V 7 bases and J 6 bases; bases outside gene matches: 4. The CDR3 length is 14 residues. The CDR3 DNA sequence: TGTGCCAGCACGGGACTAGCGGGAGGAGGCGAGCAGTACTTC. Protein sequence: CASTGLAGGGEQYF.

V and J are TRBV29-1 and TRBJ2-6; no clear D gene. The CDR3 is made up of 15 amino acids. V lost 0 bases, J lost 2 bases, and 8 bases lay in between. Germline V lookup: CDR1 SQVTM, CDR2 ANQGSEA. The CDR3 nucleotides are TGCAGCGTTGAAGAGCCCCTTGCTGGGGCCAACGTCCTGACTTTC. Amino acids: CSVEEPLAGANVLTF. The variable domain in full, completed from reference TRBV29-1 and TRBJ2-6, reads SAVISQKPSRDICQRGTSLTIQCQVDSQVTMMFWYRQQPGQSLTLIATANQGSEATYESGFVIDKFPISRPNLTFSTLTVSNMSPEDSSIYLCSVEEPLAGANVLTFGAGSRLTVL.

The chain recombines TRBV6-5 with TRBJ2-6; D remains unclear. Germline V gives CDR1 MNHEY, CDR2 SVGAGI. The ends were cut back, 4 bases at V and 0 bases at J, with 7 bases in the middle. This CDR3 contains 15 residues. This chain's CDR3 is CASSFHDSGANVLTF. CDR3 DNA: TGTGCCAGCAGTTTCCATGACTCTGGGGCCAACGTCCTGACTTTC.

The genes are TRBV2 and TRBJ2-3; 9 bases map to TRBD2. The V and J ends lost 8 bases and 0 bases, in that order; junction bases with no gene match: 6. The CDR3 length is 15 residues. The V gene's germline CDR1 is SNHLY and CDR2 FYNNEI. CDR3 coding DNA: TGTGCCAGCTCCAGACTAGCGGTTAGCACAGATACGCAGTATTTT. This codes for CASSRLAVSTDTQYF.

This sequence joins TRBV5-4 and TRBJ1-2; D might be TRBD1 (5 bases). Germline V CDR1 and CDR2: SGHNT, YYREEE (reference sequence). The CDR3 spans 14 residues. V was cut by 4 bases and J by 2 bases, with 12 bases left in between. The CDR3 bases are TGTGCCAGCAGCACCGGGACGTTAAACTATGGCTACACCTTC. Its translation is CASSTGTLNYGYTF.